This T cell receptor beta chain was observed in a study of CD8+ T cells in alopecia areata. For the study at large: Using the percentage of affected scalp area, treated patients' severity was scored.

Sequencing templates came from extracted RNA that was reverse transcribed into cDNA. Assay: immunoSEQ multiplex PCR; the TCRdb copy retains only in-frame clones and omits some. The table lists around 190,000 clones, around 60% of them singletons. Stated treatment: oral pan-JAK inhibitor, 5-10 mg twice daily. This clone has only a few counts. The CDR3 sequence is 14 residues long. Trimming stripped 3 bases from V and 2 bases from J, with 9 bases between. Germline-derived CDR1 and CDR2 are SSHAT and FNYEAQ (reference sequence). The rearrangement links TRBV7-7 to TRBJ2-3, with D hard to call. The sequencing here drew on CD4+ T cells sorted from blood, taken at week 4, from a patient treated with tofacitinib. This receptor was identified in a human donor with alopecia areata. The CDR3 sequence: CASSLSGVTDTQYF. The CDR3 coding sequence is TGTGCCAGCAGCTTGTCAGGAGTCACAGATACGCAGTATTTT.